These 8 T cell receptor beta chains came from one sample sequenced in a study of CD8+ T cells in alopecia areata. Sorting of pooled cutaneous lymph node cells used CD4, CD8alpha, NKG2D, NKG2ACE and other markers. TCR sequencing used cDNA made by reverse transcription of extracted RNA. Data came from immunoSEQ multiplex PCR; TCRdb stores just in-frame clones and leaves some out. The record shows 200,000 to 300,000 clones for this sample, with no singletons present. Sequenced material: CD4+ T cells sorted from a lymph node. The receptors stem from a C3H/HeJ mouse with alopecia areata. As its MHC haplotype, the strain has H2-k.

As for this clone: Here the gene names and germline are mouse. The read ends 4 residues early relative to the CDR3; the germline J gene fills the gap. The chain recombines TRBV13-3 with TRBJ1-1, with D perhaps matching TRBD1 (5 bases). The V end was cut by 4 bases, the J end by 0 bases, with 7 bases between. Germline CDR1 reads NNHDY; CDR2 reads SYVADS. The CDR3 sequence is 13 residues long. Partial CDR3 DNA: TGTGCCAGCAGTCGCAGGGAGAACACA. Translating it yields CASSRRENT. The whole CDR3 is CASSRRENTEVFF.

About this clone itself: The gene names here belong to mouse. The read ends 4 residues early relative to the CDR3; the germline J gene fills the gap. J is TRBJ2-2 and V is TRBV1, with 9 bases that match TRBD2. J lost 0 bases, V lost 4 bases, and 3 bases had no gene match. From germline, CDR1 is NSQYPW and CDR2 LRSPGD (reference sequence). The CDR3 has 16 amino acids. The DNA read from the CDR3 is TGCACCTGCAGTGACCGACTGGGGGCAAACACCGGG. Encoded protein: CTCSDRLGANTG. The full CDR3 is CTCSDRLGANTGQLYF.

As for this clone: The listed genes are named as in mouse. The read stops 4 residues short of the end of the CDR3; the missing end is completed from the germline J gene. J is TRBJ2-1 and V is TRBV13-1, with a possible D match to TRBD1 (6 bases). V was clipped by 2 bases and J by 2 bases, with 11 bases between them. The CDR3 has 15 amino acids. Germline V gene data show CDR1 as NSHNY and CDR2 as SYGAGN. The CDR3 loop reads CASSDRQEDYAEQFF. Partial CDR3 DNA: TGTGCCAGCAGTGACCGACAGGAGGACTATGCT.

This clone occurred a few times. Gene names and germline match the mouse. The read ends 4 residues before the CDR3 terminus; that terminus is restored from the germline J gene. V gene TRBV1 combines with J gene TRBJ2-5; D call uncertain. Germline loops: CDR1 NSQYPW, CDR2 LRSPGD (reference sequence). The V gene lost 4 bases and the J gene lost 0 bases, with 8 bases spanning the gap. The CDR3 length is 14 residues. The CDR3 DNA, read in part, is TGCACCTGCAGTGAAGCAGTTAACCAAGAC. This codes for CTCSEAVNQD. The whole CDR3 region reads CTCSEAVNQDTQYF.

This clone has a handful of counts. Gene names refer to mouse genes. The read ends 4 residues early relative to the CDR3; the germline J gene fills the gap. The chain carries TRBV13-1 and TRBJ2-7; D perhaps matches TRBD1 (5 bases). Germline assignment: CDR1 NSHNY and CDR2 SYGAGN. CDR3 size: 13 residues. The CDR3 sequence is CASSDPRQYEQYF. The CDR3 DNA, read in part, is TGTGCCAGCAGTGATCCCAGACAGTAT.

On this clone itself: Germline and genes: mouse. The read finishes 4 residues shy of the CDR3 end, and the germline J gene is used to complete it. J is TRBJ2-5 and V is TRBV14, with D possibly TRBD1 on 6 matching bases. CDR3 length equals 14 residues. Trimming took off 4 bases at V and 2 bases at J, with 11 bases between the two ends. The germline gives CDR1 SGHDT, CDR2 FRDEAV. CDR3 DNA, as far as it was read: TGTGCCAGCAGTCCTCCAGGGGTCCAAGAC. Encoded protein: CASSPPGVQD. The entire CDR3 protein is CASSPPGVQDTQYF.

With regard to this clone: Mouse gene names and germline throughout. The read ends 4 residues shy of where the CDR3 ends; the end is completed using the germline J gene. This chain links TRBV5 with TRBJ1-1, with 8 nucleotides matching TRBD1. CDR3 length equals 13 residues. J lost 3 bases, V lost 5 bases, and 2 bases had no gene match. Germline V gene lookup returns CDR1 LGHNA and CDR2 YNLKQL (reference sequence). The CDR3 spells CASSTGGDTEVFF. The CDR3 bases that were read are TGTGCCAGCAGCACAGGGGGGGACACA.

As for this clone: Gene names are the mouse ones. The read terminates 4 residues before the CDR3 end, so the remaining end is supplied by the germline J gene. The rearrangement uses TRBV17 and TRBJ1-1, with TRBD1 matching 10 bases. From germline, CDR1 is MNHDT and CDR2 YYDKIL. This CDR3 has 15 residues. With 2 bases clipped from V and 3 bases from J, the junction kept 3 bases outside the gene matches. The CDR3 is CASSRPGQGHTEVFF. The sequenced CDR3 bases are TGTGCTAGCAGTAGACCGGGACAGGGGCACACA.